The following is a T cell receptor (beta chain) sequence with its context. This CDR3 has 12 residues. Per the germline V gene, CDR1 is SNHLY and CDR2 is FYNNEI. The V end was cut by 4 bases, the J end by 1 base, with 2 bases between. This sample is part of a study of OX40 agonist ivuxolimab in advanced cancers. Assay used: immunoSEQ multiplex PCR; TCRdb lists only in-frame clones, some missing. The table includes fewer than 80,000 clones, less than 85% detected once. The starting material was CD4+ or CD8+ T cells sorted from blood, obtained in a trial of the OX40 agonist ivuxolimab. The receptor's source is an adult with an advanced solid tumor such as melanoma, head and neck, liver or kidney cancer. The chain employs TRBV2 and TRBJ1-3; D is ambiguous. For the CDR3, the DNA is TGTGCCAGCAGTGGTTCTGGAAACACCATATATTTT. Amino acids: CASSGSGNTIYF.